The next 2 T cell receptor beta chains were all read from a single sample in a study of blood T cells in healthy people across ages. Then a second PCR, running roughly 7 to 12 cycles, was carried out with a sample-barcoded 5' primer and a J-beta primer mix. MiXCR, run by TCRdb on the 5' RACE reads, gives a single entry per CDR3 protein. The data contain fewer than 600,000 distinct CDR3 sequences, over 25% of them singletons. The data were also submitted as part of a second study, on T cells of mothers and their children.

The sequenced sample was blood. The receptors come from a boy aged 2 to 10 in good health.

This clonotype appeared a few times. The V gene is TRBV5-1, the J gene TRBJ2-7; D is perhaps TRBD1 or TRBD2 (6 bases each). Looked up from germline, CDR1 is SGHRS and CDR2 is YFSETQ. This CDR3 has 16 amino acids. Between the trimmed V and J ends, which lost 2 bases and 2 bases, there was a span of 17 bases. CDR3 region: CASSLAPLGGPYEQYF. The CDR3 coding sequence is TGCGCCAGCAGCTTAGCCCCCCTCGGGGGCCCCTACGAGCAGTACTTC.

There are a few counts of this clonotype. The rearrangement joins TRBV6-4 to TRBJ1-2; D not certain. This CDR3 has 14 residues. Germline loops: CDR1 MRHNA, CDR2 SNTAGT. The V end lost 0 bases, the J end lost 4 bases, and 9 bases lay between the germline ends. Here the CDR3 DNA reads TGTGCCAGCAGTGACTCGACCAAACCCTATGGCTACACCTTC. Its protein product is CASSDSTKPYGYTF.